One sample yielded the 23 T cell receptor beta chains listed below, sequenced in a study of T cell changes during pregnancy in multiple sclerosis. Assay: immunoSEQ multiplex PCR; the TCRdb copy retains only in-frame clones and omits some. The sample lists about 70,000 clones, roughly 92% occurring once. The sample consisted of CD8+ T cells from peripheral blood mononuclear cells, taken in the third trimester of pregnancy. These receptors originate from a female donor in good health, enrolled as a control in a pregnancy study.

The J gene is TRBJ1-1, the V gene TRBV4-1, with D tentatively TRBD1 (6 bases). The CDR3 has 15 residues. V was cut by 0 bases and J by 0 bases, with 8 bases left in between. Germline V lookup: CDR1 MGHRA, CDR2 YSYEKL. As DNA, the CDR3 is TGCGCCAGCAGCCAAGAAGCAGGGGTGAACACTGAAGCTTTCTTT. As protein: CASSQEAGVNTEAFF.

The gene calls are TRBV7-8 and TRBJ1-2; TRBD1 matches at 9 bases. This CDR3 comprises 16 residues. CDR1 and CDR2 (germline): SGHVS, FQNEAQ. After removal of 1 base from V and 4 bases from J, the junction contained 7 bases not matched to a gene. CDR3 nucleotides: TGTGCCAGCAGCTTAGTTGTAACAGGGGGCGGCTATGGCTACACCTTC. Protein: CASSLVVTGGGYGYTF.

This clone appeared once. Other DNA sequences within the sample encode an identical CDR3. This rearrangement joins TRBV27 to TRBJ1-1, with a tentative D call TRBD1 (6 bases). Germline CDR1 and CDR2: MNHEY and SMNVEV (reference sequence). The CDR3 loop spans 14 amino acids. Trimming left V 0 bases short and J 2 bases short, with 7 bases between. CDR3 protein: CASSLSGGNTEAFF. CDR3 DNA sequence: TGTGCCAGCAGTTTATCAGGGGGTAACACTGAAGCTTTCTTT.

The rearrangement uses TRBV7-6 and TRBJ1-1, with TRBD1 identical over 8 bases. Per the germline V gene, CDR1 is SGHVS and CDR2 is FNYEAQ. Trimming removed 5 bases from V and 4 bases from J; junction bases left unmatched: 9. The CDR3 is made up of 15 amino acids. This CDR3 is CASSAYRTGGTEAFF. CDR3 nucleotides: TGTGCCAGCAGCGCCTACCGAACAGGGGGCACTGAAGCTTTCTTT.

With respect to this clone: Compared with germline, one end of the junction differs, possibly owing to a read error. J is TRBJ1-1 and V is TRBV2, with D possibly TRBD1 on 6 matching bases. The V gene's germline CDR1 is SNHLY and CDR2 FYNNEI. CDR3 length: 11 amino acids. In DNA, the CDR3 is TGTGCCAGCAGTGACAGGGGACCTTATACTTTT. It translates to CASSDRGPYTF.

For the CDR3, the DNA is TGTGCCAGCAGCAACTACAGGGGCCCAAGCCAAGAGACCCAGTACTTC. Its protein is CASSNYRGPSQETQYF. The V call is TRBV7-9, the J call TRBJ2-5, with 7 nucleotides matching TRBD1. Per the germline V gene, CDR1 is SEHNR and CDR2 is FQNEAQ (reference sequence). J gave up 1 base and V 5 bases, and 10 bases lay outside the gene matches. This CDR3 has 16 residues.

V gene TRBV27 combines with J gene TRBJ1-5, with TRBD1 matching 10 bases. V was clipped by 2 bases and J by 6 bases; unmatched bases: 1. The CDR3 spans 14 residues. Germline lookup yields CDR1 MNHEY and CDR2 SMNVEV (reference sequence). The CDR3 coding sequence is TGTGCCAGCAGTTTAGGGGACAGGGGTCAGCCCCAGCATTTT. It encodes CASSLGDRGQPQHF.

The J gene is TRBJ2-1, the V gene TRBV30; D gene uncertain. Germline CDR1 is GTSNPN and CDR2 is SVGIG (reference sequence). Trimming took 3 bases from V and 0 from J, leaving 9 bases between them. The CDR3 has 14 residues. The CDR3 is CAWSTESSYNEQFF. The CDR3 region has the DNA TGTGCCTGGAGCACAGAGAGCTCCTACAATGAGCAGTTCTTC.

The chain combines TRBV14 with TRBJ1-2, with 7 bases lining up with TRBD1. This CDR3 is 14 amino acids long. With V trimmed by 6 bases and J by 1 base, 5 bases remained unmatched. The V gene's germline CDR1 is SGHDN and CDR2 FVKESK. CDR3 DNA sequence: TGTGCCAGCAGTTATCAGGGGGTTAACTATGGCTACACCTTC. Encoded protein: CASSYQGVNYGYTF.

V and J are TRBV7-2 and TRBJ1-5; D gene unclear. The germline gives CDR1 SGHTA, CDR2 FQGNSA. This CDR3 has 12 residues. Trimming shortened V by 5 bases and J by 5 bases, and 7 bases separated the two germline ends. CDR3 amino acids: CASSLTDQPQHF. The CDR3, as DNA: TGTGCCAGCAGCCTAACCGATCAGCCCCAGCATTTT.

J is TRBJ2-3 and V is TRBV7-9; 7 bases line up with TRBD1. Germline CDR1 and CDR2: SEHNR and FQNEAQ (reference sequence). This CDR3 region has 15 residues. J lost 0 bases, V lost 6 bases, and 6 bases had no gene match. The CDR3 bases are TGTGCCAGCAGGGGGACAGCAACTAGCACAGATACGCAGTATTTT. This translates into CASRGTATSTDTQYF.

CDR3 sequence: CASSQALQGGGYTF. The CDR3 DNA reads TGCGCCAGCAGCCAGGCCCTACAGGGGGGCGGCTACACCTTC. V gene TRBV4-3 combines with J gene TRBJ1-2; 8 bases map to TRBD1. The germline V gene encodes CDR1 LGHNA and CDR2 YSLEER. CDR3 length equals 14 residues. V gave up 3 bases and J gave up 8 bases; unmatched junction bases: 8.

The chain links TRBV11-2 to TRBJ1-2; 7 bases are shared with TRBD1. Trimming cost V 11 bases and J 6 bases; bases outside gene matches: 12. The CDR3 covers 13 residues. The germline CDR1 and CDR2 sequences are SGHAT and FQNNGV. CDR3 in amino acids: CALPDRSTHGYTF. The CDR3 bases are TGTGCCTTACCGGACAGGTCGACCCATGGCTACACCTTC. The whole variable domain, remainder taken from reference TRBV11-2 and TRBJ1-2, is EAGVAQSPRYKIIEKRQSVAFWCNPISGHATLYWYQQILGQGPKLLIQFQNNGVVDDSQLPKDRFSAERLKGVDSTLKIQPAKLEDSAVYLCALPDRSTHGYTFGSGTRLTVV.

V gene TRBV25-1 combines with J gene TRBJ1-2; 12 bases are a match to TRBD1. The V segment lost 2 bases and the J segment 6 bases; nucleotides outside the gene matches: 10. This CDR3 is 17 amino acids long. Per the germline V gene, CDR1 is MGHDK and CDR2 is SYGVNS. In DNA form, the CDR3 reads TGTGCCAGCAGTGAAGGGACAGGGGGCGCAGAAGTACATGGCTACACCTTC. Protein: CASSEGTGGAEVHGYTF.

This rearrangement joins TRBV6-1 to TRBJ2-7; weak D call: TRBD1 (5 bases). CDR1 and CDR2 (germline): MNHNS, SASEGT. With 8 bases removed from V and 3 bases from J, the gap between germline ends came to 11 bases. The CDR3 length is 12 residues. The CDR3 DNA reads TGTGCCAGCCCCGACAGTCGCTACGAGCAGTACTTC. Its protein product is CASPDSRYEQYF.

J is TRBJ2-5 and V is TRBV9; TRBD2 agrees at 10 bases. This CDR3 comprises 16 residues. V lost 3 bases and J lost 0; bases outside the gene matches: 5. Germline assignment: CDR1 SGDLS and CDR2 YYNGEE. CDR3 residues: CASSDGTSAYQETQYF. CDR3 bases: TGTGCCAGCAGCGACGGGACTAGCGCTTACCAAGAGACCCAGTACTTC.

The rearrangement links TRBV6-6 to TRBJ2-1; D perhaps matches TRBD2 (6 bases). In germline, CDR1 is MNHNY, CDR2 SVGAGI (reference sequence). This CDR3 comprises 15 residues. Trimming pared 7 bases from V and 3 bases from J, leaving 16 bases between. CDR3 nucleotides: TGTGCCAGCATCTCCACTAGCCGACTCTACAATGAGCAGTTCTTC. Protein sequence: CASISTSRLYNEQFF.

This clone was detected a few times. The chain recombines TRBV6-5 with TRBJ1-6, with D possibly being TRBD1 (6 bases). Germline CDR1 is MNHEY and CDR2 is SVGAGI. The CDR3 runs 15 residues. Between the trimmed V and J ends, which lost 0 bases and 6 bases, there was a span of 9 bases. Here the CDR3 reads CASSYSGGLNSPLHF. DNA for the CDR3: TGTGCCAGCAGTTACTCTGGGGGCCTTAATTCACCCCTCCACTTT.

The chain recombines TRBV7-2 with TRBJ1-6, with a tentative D call TRBD1 (5 bases). This CDR3 contains 18 residues. V lost 5 bases and J 0 bases, leaving 17 bases between the germline ends. Germline lookup yields CDR1 SGHTA and CDR2 FQGNSA. The CDR3 loop is CASSPKVGPSSYNSPLHF. The CDR3 DNA is TGTGCCAGCAGCCCTAAAGTGGGGCCGAGCTCCTATAATTCACCCCTCCACTTT. Based on the CDR3 plus reference TRBV7-2 and TRBJ1-6, the full variable domain is GAGVSQSPSNKVTEKGKDVELRCDPISGHTALYWYRQSLGQGLEFLIYFQGNSAPDKSGLPSDRFSAERTGGSVSTLTIQRTQQEDSAVYLCASSPKVGPSSYNSPLHFGNGTRLTVT.

The J gene is TRBJ1-2, the V gene TRBV27, with 7 bases identical to TRBD1. This CDR3 is built from 15 residues. Germline V CDR1 and CDR2: MNHEY, SMNVEV (reference sequence). The trim removed 1 base at V and 4 bases at J, leaving 6 bases unmatched. CDR3 coding DNA: TGTGCCAGCAGTTTATATGACAGGGACTTCTATGGCTACACCTTC. Translating gives CASSLYDRDFYGYTF.

J is TRBJ2-2 and V is TRBV30, with a tentative D call TRBD2 (6 bases). Germline lookup yields CDR1 GTSNPN and CDR2 SVGIG (reference sequence). Trimming stripped 5 bases from V and 7 bases from J, with 11 bases between. This CDR3 is built from 12 residues. The CDR3 spells CAWGGSGGELFF. In DNA, the CDR3 is TGTGCCTGGGGGGGGTCTGGCGGGGAGCTGTTTTTT.

This chain uses TRBV9 with TRBJ1-5; D gene uncertain. V was cut by 0 bases and J by 0 bases, with 7 bases left in between. The germline V gene has CDR1 SGDLS and CDR2 YYNGEE. The CDR3 length is 15 residues. CDR3 loop: CASSVEGDSNQPQHF. The CDR3 DNA is TGTGCCAGCAGCGTAGAGGGAGATAGCAATCAGCCCCAGCATTTT.

This chain connects TRBV4-1 to TRBJ2-5, with D possibly TRBD1 on 6 matching bases. Trimming took off 5 bases at V and 1 base at J, with 14 bases between the two ends. The CDR3 is 15 amino acids. The germline V gene has CDR1 MGHRA and CDR2 YSYEKL. CDR3: CASSVHRALQETQYF. DNA for the CDR3: TGCGCCAGCAGCGTACACAGGGCCCTCCAAGAGACCCAGTACTTC.